Below, 25 T cell receptor beta chains from the same sample are listed, as sequenced in a study of cytomegalovirus exposure and HLA in healthy donors. In the PCR, 60 Vbeta and 13 Jbeta primers were used. The assay was immunoSEQ multiplex PCR, and TCRdb's table has in-frame clones only and misses some. This sample has fewer than 200,000 clones; roughly 77% occur once, and the top ten carry 3.4%. The sequencing sample was made of PBMCs. The source is a man aged 35 to 55 in good health and CMV-seropositive.

This chain uses TRBV19 with TRBJ2-2; D remains ambiguous. CDR3 size: 15 residues. Germline V lookup: CDR1 LNHDA, CDR2 SQIVND (reference sequence). Trimming left V 4 bases short and J 1 base short, with 10 bases between. The CDR3 protein is CASSNEVLNTGELFF. CDR3 coding DNA: TGTGCCAGTAGTAACGAGGTCCTGAACACCGGGGAGCTGTTTTTT.

CDR3 in amino acids: CASSPSGGTGNTIYF. The CDR3 DNA reads TGTGCCAGCAGCCCCAGCGGAGGAACTGGAAACACCATATATTTT. This rearrangement joins TRBV9 to TRBJ1-3; D remains ambiguous. CDR1 is SGDLS and CDR2 is YYNGEE in the germline V gene. The CDR3 sequence is 15 residues long. Trimming left V 4 bases short and J 2 bases short, with 13 bases between.

The chain joins TRBV29-1 to TRBJ2-7; 11 bases fit TRBD1. This CDR3 is 12 amino acids long. Trimming removed 6 bases from V and 3 bases from J; junction bases left unmatched: 1. The germline V gene encodes CDR1 SQVTM and CDR2 ANQGSEA. The CDR3 DNA sequence: TGCAGCGTGGGGACAGGGGGCTACGAGCAGTACTTC. Translation gives CSVGTGGYEQYF.

The chain links TRBV19 to TRBJ1-6; D not resolved. The CDR3 covers 14 residues. Germline values: CDR1 LNHDA, CDR2 SQIVND (reference sequence). Trimming removed 1 base from V and 6 bases from J, with 7 bases in between. CDR3 nucleotides: TGTGCCAGTAGTATAGTGGGCAGTAATTCACCCCTCCACTTT. Protein sequence: CASSIVGSNSPLHF.

The chain links TRBV9 to TRBJ1-1, with no clear D. The germline CDR1 and CDR2 sequences are SGDLS and YYNGEE. The germline V and J ends were trimmed by 4 bases and 4 bases, with 11 bases remaining between them. The CDR3 totals 13 residues. In nucleotides, the CDR3 is TGTGCCAGCAGCCCGAGCCCCGGCACTGAAGCTTTCTTT. Encoded protein: CASSPSPGTEAFF.

J is TRBJ2-3 and V is TRBV5-4; 7 positions match TRBD2. V gave up 3 bases and J gave up 0 bases; unmatched junction bases: 7. The CDR3 spans 16 residues. CDR1 SGHNT and CDR2 YYREEE come from the germline V gene (reference sequence). The DNA of the CDR3 is TGTGCCAGCAGCTCCGGACTAGAAACTAGCACAGATACGCAGTATTTT. Amino acids: CASSSGLETSTDTQYF. The whole variable domain, remainder taken from reference TRBV5-4 and TRBJ2-3, is ETGVTQSPTHLIKTRGQQVTLRCSSQSGHNTVSWYQQALGQGPQFIFQYYREEENGRGNFPPRFSGLQFPNYSSELNVNALELDDSALYLCASSSGLETSTDTQYFGPGTRLTVL.

This sequence joins TRBV15 and TRBJ2-5; 7 bases agree with TRBD1. CDR1 and CDR2 from the germline V gene are LNHNV and YYDKDF (reference sequence). Trimming took 1 base from V and 7 from J; bases not matched to a gene: 6. This CDR3 contains 14 residues. CDR3 sequence reads: CATSRGTGIGTQYF. In DNA form, the CDR3 reads TGTGCCACCAGCAGAGGGACAGGAATAGGGACCCAGTACTTC.

J is TRBJ1-4 and V is TRBV9, with TRBD1 matching 9 bases. In germline, CDR1 is SGDLS, CDR2 YYNGEE. V gave up 3 bases and J gave up 11 bases; unmatched junction bases: 8. The CDR3 totals 14 residues. The CDR3 sequence is CASSAGTGSRKLFF. The CDR3 DNA follows: TGTGCCAGCAGCGCCGGGACAGGGAGTCGGAAACTGTTTTTT.

The gene calls are TRBV9 and TRBJ1-1; no firm D call. V lost 1 base and J 3 bases, leaving 10 bases between the germline ends. The CDR3 length is 14 residues. The germline V gene encodes CDR1 SGDLS and CDR2 YYNGEE. The CDR3 region is CASSVTGRYTEAFF. CDR3 bases: TGTGCCAGCAGCGTAACCGGTCGCTACACTGAAGCTTTCTTT.

This clone was detected once. The rearrangement links TRBV7-3 to TRBJ2-2; TRBD2 aligns across 8 bases. Germline V gives CDR1 SGHTA, CDR2 FQGTGA. Trimming at V came to 2 bases and at J to 4 bases, leaving 6 bases not matched to a gene. The CDR3 sequence is 16 residues long. The CDR3 coding sequence is TGTGCCAGCAGCTTATGGAGTAGCGGGACCACCGGGGAGCTGTTTTTT. Its translation: CASSLWSSGTTGELFF. The variable domain in full, completed from reference TRBV7-3 and TRBJ2-2, reads GAGVSQTPSNKVTEKGKYVELRCDPISGHTALYWYRQSLGQGPEFLIYFQGTGAADDSGLPNDRFFAVRPEGSVSTLKIQRTERGDSAVYLCASSLWSSGTTGELFFGEGSRLTVL.

V gene TRBV30 combines with J gene TRBJ2-3; 7 bases align to TRBD2. The CDR3 runs to 14 residues. V dropped 3 bases and J dropped 10; count of bases not matched to a gene: 13. CDR1 and CDR2 from the germline V gene are GTSNPN and SVGIG (reference sequence). Here the CDR3 DNA reads TGTGCCTGGAGCGGACCGGGACCCCGGGGGGCGCAGTATTTT. Translation: CAWSGPGPRGAQYF.

The chain uses TRBV5-5 and TRBJ1-2; TRBD1 aligns across 7 bases. Germline values: CDR1 SGHKS, CDR2 YYEKEE (reference sequence). With V trimmed by 2 bases and J by 7 bases, 8 bases remained unmatched. The CDR3 spans 14 residues. The CDR3 region has the DNA TGTGCCAGCAGCTTTGACAGGGCCTTAAGTGGCTACACCTTC. This sequence encodes CASSFDRALSGYTF.

The chain couples TRBV5-6 to TRBJ1-4; D possibly corresponds to TRBD1 (6 bases). The ends were cut back, 3 bases at V and 5 bases at J, with 17 bases in the middle. Germline assignment: CDR1 SGHDT and CDR2 YYEEEE. This CDR3 is 16 amino acids long. This chain's CDR3 is CASSSTKQGNNEKLFF. CDR3 DNA: TGTGCCAGCAGCTCGACGAAACAGGGTAACAATGAAAAACTGTTTTTT.

The rearrangement uses TRBV23-1 and TRBJ2-1; the match to TRBD1 covers 9 bases. TRBV23-1 is known as an ORF, though its function is uncertain. The CDR3 is 16 amino acids. V lost 3 bases to trimming and J lost 7 bases; unmatched junction nucleotides: 10. Here the CDR3 reads CASSHSPDRGWNEQFF. The CDR3 DNA follows: TGCGCCAGCAGTCACTCCCCAGACAGGGGGTGGAATGAGCAGTTCTTC.

This chain connects TRBV19 to TRBJ2-5; TRBD1 matches at 11 bases. The CDR3 is 16 amino acids. CDR1 is LNHDA, CDR2 SQIVND, per germline (reference sequence). V lost 3 bases and J lost 5; bases outside the gene matches: 8. This CDR3 is CASSISPGTGGETQYF. The DNA for the CDR3 is TGTGCCAGTAGTATCTCCCCGGGGACAGGGGGTGAGACCCAGTACTTC. Full variable domain (outside the CDR3, taken from reference TRBV19 and TRBJ2-5): DGGITQSPKYLFRKEGQNVTLSCEQNLNHDAMYWYRQDPGQGLRLIYYSQIVNDFQKGDIAEGYSVSREKKESFPLTVTSAQKNPTAFYLCASSISPGTGGETQYFGPGTRLLVL.

This sequence joins TRBV6-1 and TRBJ2-7, with D perhaps matching TRBD1 (6 bases). Germline V gene data show CDR1 as MNHNS and CDR2 as SASEGT. The CDR3 totals 12 residues. Trimming left V 6 bases short and J 1 base short, with 7 bases between. CDR3 residues: CASSGQSYEQYF. CDR3 DNA sequence: TGTGCCAGCAGCGGACAGTCCTACGAGCAGTACTTC.

V and J are TRBV6-5 and TRBJ2-3, with TRBD2 matching 7 bases. Germline V gene sequence: CDR1 MNHEY, CDR2 SVGAGI. There are 16 residues in the CDR3. With 0 bases clipped from V and 6 bases from J, the junction kept 9 bases outside the gene matches. Here the CDR3 DNA reads TGTGCCAGCAGTTACTCGGGGGGGGGTGATTGGGATACGCAGTATTTT. Its translation: CASSYSGGGDWDTQYF.

The gene calls are TRBV9 and TRBJ1-4; D perhaps matches TRBD1 (6 bases). This CDR3 has 14 amino acids. V lost 2 bases and J lost 8, with 13 bases in between. CDR1 and CDR2 (germline): SGDLS, YYNGEE. In DNA, the CDR3 is TGTGCCAGCAGCGTGGGGGGGCACCGAGAAAAACTGTTTTTT. It is translated as CASSVGGHREKLFF.

The CDR3 spells CASSSRGWGDTQYF. The CDR3 DNA reads TGTGCCAGCAGCTCTCGGGGGTGGGGGGATACGCAGTATTTT. V gene TRBV11-2 combines with J gene TRBJ2-3, with D perhaps TRBD2 (6 bases). The CDR3 covers 14 residues. Germline CDR1 SGHAT, CDR2 FQNNGV. The V end lost 4 bases, the J end lost 6 bases, and 14 bases lay between the germline ends.

The chain uses TRBV7-9 and TRBJ2-3; 15 bases fit TRBD2. CDR3 size: 17 residues. Trimming took 3 bases from V and 4 from J; bases not matched to a gene: 5. The germline V gene has CDR1 SEHNR and CDR2 FQNEAQ (reference sequence). CDR3 loop: CASSFGLAGGSADTQYF. The CDR3 nucleotides read TGTGCCAGCAGCTTCGGACTAGCGGGAGGGAGCGCAGATACGCAGTATTTT.

The rearrangement uses TRBV6-5 and TRBJ1-6; TRBD1 is a possible D gene (6 bases). Trimming pared 2 bases from V and 10 bases from J, leaving 15 bases between. This CDR3 is built from 15 residues. Germline lookup yields CDR1 MNHEY and CDR2 SVGAGI. CDR3 sequence: CASSYRDRSPSPLHF. The CDR3 coding sequence is TGTGCCAGCAGTTACCGTGACAGGTCGCCCTCACCCCTCCACTTT.

The chain carries TRBV4-3 and TRBJ2-7; TRBD1 is a possible D gene (6 bases). This CDR3 is built from 14 residues. Trimming took off 4 bases at V and 0 bases at J, with 10 bases between the two ends. Germline CDR1 reads LGHNA; CDR2 reads YSLEER. The CDR3 here is CASSLGQSSYEQYF. Written as DNA, the CDR3 is TGCGCCAGCAGCCTTGGACAGAGCTCCTACGAGCAGTACTTC.

The chain carries TRBV6-5 and TRBJ1-1; D gene uncertain. CDR1 and CDR2 from the germline V gene are MNHEY and SVGAGI. Trimming took 2 bases from V and 0 from J, leaving 7 bases between them. The CDR3 runs to 14 residues. The CDR3 spells CASSYNRVNTEAFF. For the CDR3, the DNA is TGTGCCAGCAGTTACAATCGGGTGAACACTGAAGCTTTCTTT.

The chain carries TRBV21-1 and TRBJ1-1; the table's D call, TRBD1, was not checked against the DNA. TRBV21-1 is a pseudogene locus. The CDR3 contains 19 residues. The CDR3 region has the DNA TGTGCCAGCCCTACCGGGACACCCGAGTGGGTGGTAATGAACACTGAAGCTTTCTTT. Translation: CASPTGTPEWVVMNTEAFF.

This clone showed up just once. V usage is TRBV27 and J usage is TRBJ1-5; no definite D call. The germline CDR1 and CDR2 sequences are MNHEY and SMNVEV (reference sequence). This CDR3 is 15 amino acids long. V dropped 0 bases and J dropped 5 bases, with 11 bases sitting between them. CDR3 DNA: TGTGCCAGCAGTTTATCGGCGGGGTTGCATCAGCCCCAGCATTTT. As protein: CASSLSAGLHQPQHF.